This T cell receptor (beta chain) appears in the sequencing data of a study of metastatic and nonmetastatic thyroid tumors. Authors' data handling: Clinicopathological groups supplied CDR3 differences that were used to build a distant-metastasis classifier for papillary thyroid cancer. TCRdb re-called clones from the PCR reads using MiXCR. The V and J calls come from TCRdb's annotation, not from the publication. The sample has tens of thousands of clones, roughly 20% seen once; the top ten hold approximately 39%. Prior to thyroid surgery, none of the patients had received any treatment. Trimming shortened V by 4 bases and J by 8 bases, and 11 bases separated the two germline ends. The CDR3 has 12 amino acids. In this sample, this clone turned up many times.

V and J are TRBV12-3 or TRBV12-4 and TRBJ1-1; maybe TRBD1 (6 bases). Sample: blood. The source is a female donor with papillary thyroid cancer or a benign thyroid nodule (not recorded which). Some clones in this sample may be carry-over from other donors' samples. The CDR3 sequence is CASSSPGAEAFF. DNA for the CDR3: TGTGCCAGCAGTTCTCCGGGGGCAGAAGCTTTCTTT.